The present TCR beta chain was sequenced within a study of cytomegalovirus exposure and HLA in healthy donors. Method: immunoSEQ multiplex PCR; TCRdb's copy keeps in-frame clones and lacks some. The profile shows under 150,000 clones, more than 85% of them singletons. Germline-derived CDR1 and CDR2 are GTSNPN and SVGIG (reference sequence). The CDR3 covers 14 residues. Trimming at V came to 3 bases and at J to 10 bases, leaving 8 bases not matched to a gene. This clone has more than one count but fewer than ten. The rearrangement uses TRBV30 and TRBJ2-1; 11 positions match TRBD2. Sequencing was carried out using PBMCs. The clonotype comes from a man aged 18 to 30 in good health and CMV-seropositive. The CDR3 sequence: CAWRLAGGPGEQFF. The CDR3 nucleotides read TGTGCCTGGAGGTTAGCGGGGGGGCCCGGGGAGCAGTTCTTC.